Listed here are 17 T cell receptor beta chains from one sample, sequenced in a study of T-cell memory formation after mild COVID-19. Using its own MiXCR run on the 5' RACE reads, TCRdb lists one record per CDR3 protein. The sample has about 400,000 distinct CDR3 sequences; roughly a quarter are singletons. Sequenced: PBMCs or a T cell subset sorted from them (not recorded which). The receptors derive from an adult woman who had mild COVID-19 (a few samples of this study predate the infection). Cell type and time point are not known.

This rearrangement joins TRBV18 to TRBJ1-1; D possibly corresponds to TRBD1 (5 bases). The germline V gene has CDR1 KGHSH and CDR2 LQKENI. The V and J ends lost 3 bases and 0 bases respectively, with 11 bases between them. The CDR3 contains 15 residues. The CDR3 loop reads CASSPRGPMNTEAFF. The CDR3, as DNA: TGTGCCAGCTCACCGAGGGGTCCCATGAACACTGAAGCTTTCTTT.

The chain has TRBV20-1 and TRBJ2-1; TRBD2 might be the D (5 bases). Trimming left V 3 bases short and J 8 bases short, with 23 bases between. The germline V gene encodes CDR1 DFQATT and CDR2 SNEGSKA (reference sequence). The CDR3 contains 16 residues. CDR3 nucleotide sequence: TGCAGTGCTAGCCCCGCTGGGAGCCCGAGGCCCCATGAGCAGTTCTTC. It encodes CSASPAGSPRPHEQFF.

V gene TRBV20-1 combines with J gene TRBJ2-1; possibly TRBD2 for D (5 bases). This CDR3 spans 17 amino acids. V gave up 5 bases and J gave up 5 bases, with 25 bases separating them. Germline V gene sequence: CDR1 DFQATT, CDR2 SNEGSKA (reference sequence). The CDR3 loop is CSAENPLRGLTNNEQFF. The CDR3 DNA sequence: TGCAGTGCTGAAAACCCTCTTAGAGGACTTACGAACAATGAGCAGTTCTTC.

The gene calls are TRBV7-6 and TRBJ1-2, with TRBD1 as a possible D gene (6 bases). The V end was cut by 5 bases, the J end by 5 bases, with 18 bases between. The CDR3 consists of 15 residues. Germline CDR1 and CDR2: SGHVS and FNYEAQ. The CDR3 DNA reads TGTGCCAGCAGCCCATCGGACAGCCCCGCTTATGGCTACACCTTC. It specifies CASSPSDSPAYGYTF. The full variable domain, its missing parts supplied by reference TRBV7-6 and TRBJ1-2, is GAGVSQSPRYKVTKRGQDVALRCDPISGHVSLYWYRQALGQGPEFLTYFNYEAQQDKSGLPNDRFSAERPEGSISTLTIQRTEQRDSAMYRCASSPSDSPAYGYTFGSGTRLTVV.

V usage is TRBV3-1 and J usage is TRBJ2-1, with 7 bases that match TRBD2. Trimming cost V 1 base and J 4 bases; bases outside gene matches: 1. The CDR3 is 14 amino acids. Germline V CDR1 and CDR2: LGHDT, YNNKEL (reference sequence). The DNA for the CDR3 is TGTGCCAGCAGCCAAGCGGGGGGTTACAATGAGCAGTTCTTC. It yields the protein CASSQAGGYNEQFF.

The CDR3 coding sequence is TGTGCCAGCAGCTTAGGAGGGGGAGATAACTATGGCTACACCTTC. Residues: CASSLGGGDNYGYTF. The rearrangement links TRBV7-9 to TRBJ1-2, with D maybe TRBD1 (6 bases). The V gene's germline CDR1 is SEHNR and CDR2 FQNEAQ (reference sequence). This CDR3 is 15 amino acids long. V shed 1 base and J shed 1 base, with 10 bases lying between them. The full variable domain, in which reference TRBV7-9 and TRBJ1-2 provide the parts outside the CDR3, is DTGVSQNPRHKITKRGQNVTFRCDPISEHNRLYWYRQTLGQGPEFLTYFQNEAQLEKSRLLSDRFSAERPKGSFSTLEIQRTEQGDSAMYLCASSLGGGDNYGYTFGSGTRLTVV.

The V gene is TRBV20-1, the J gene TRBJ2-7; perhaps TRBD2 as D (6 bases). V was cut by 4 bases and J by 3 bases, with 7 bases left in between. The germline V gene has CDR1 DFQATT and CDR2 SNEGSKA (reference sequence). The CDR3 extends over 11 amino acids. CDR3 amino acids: CSATSVYEQYF. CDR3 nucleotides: TGCAGTGCTACTAGCGTCTACGAGCAGTACTTC.

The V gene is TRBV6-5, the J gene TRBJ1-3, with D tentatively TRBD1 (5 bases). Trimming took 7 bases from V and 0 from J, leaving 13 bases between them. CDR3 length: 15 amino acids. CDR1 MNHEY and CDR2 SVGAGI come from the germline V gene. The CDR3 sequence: CASKPGQNSGNTIYF. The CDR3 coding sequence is TGTGCCAGCAAGCCAGGGCAAAACTCTGGAAACACCATATATTTT.

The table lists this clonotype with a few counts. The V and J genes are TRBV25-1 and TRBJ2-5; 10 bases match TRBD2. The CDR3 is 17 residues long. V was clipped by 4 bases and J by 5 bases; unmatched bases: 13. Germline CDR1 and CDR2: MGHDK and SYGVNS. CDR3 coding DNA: TGTGCCAGCAGTGGGAACACCACAGCGGGGGGGCACGAGACCCAGTACTTC. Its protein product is CASSGNTTAGGHETQYF.

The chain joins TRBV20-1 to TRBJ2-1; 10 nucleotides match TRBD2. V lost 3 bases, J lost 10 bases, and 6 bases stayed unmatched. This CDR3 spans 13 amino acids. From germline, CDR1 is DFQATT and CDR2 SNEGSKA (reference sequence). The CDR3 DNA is TGCAGTGCTAGGAGGAGCGGGAGGGCAGAGCAGTTCTTC. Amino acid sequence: CSARRSGRAEQFF.

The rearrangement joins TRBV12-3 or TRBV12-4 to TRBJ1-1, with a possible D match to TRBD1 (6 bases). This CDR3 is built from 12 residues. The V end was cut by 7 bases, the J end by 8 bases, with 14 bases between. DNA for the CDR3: TGTGCCAGCACCCCTCGGACAGCGGAAGCTTTCTTT. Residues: CASTPRTAEAFF.

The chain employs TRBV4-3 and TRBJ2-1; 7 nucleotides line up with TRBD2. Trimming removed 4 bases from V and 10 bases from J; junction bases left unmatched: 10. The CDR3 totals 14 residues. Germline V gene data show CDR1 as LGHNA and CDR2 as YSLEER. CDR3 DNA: TGCGCCAGCAGCCCGGCCGGGAGGCCCGACGAGCAGTTCTTC. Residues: CASSPAGRPDEQFF.

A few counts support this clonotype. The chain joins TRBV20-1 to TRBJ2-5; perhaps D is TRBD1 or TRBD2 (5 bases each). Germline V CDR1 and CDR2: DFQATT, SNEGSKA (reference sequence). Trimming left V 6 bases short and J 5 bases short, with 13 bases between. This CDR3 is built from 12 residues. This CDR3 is CSAALWGETQYF. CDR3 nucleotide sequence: TGCAGTGCCGCCCTCTGGGGGGAGACCCAGTACTTC.

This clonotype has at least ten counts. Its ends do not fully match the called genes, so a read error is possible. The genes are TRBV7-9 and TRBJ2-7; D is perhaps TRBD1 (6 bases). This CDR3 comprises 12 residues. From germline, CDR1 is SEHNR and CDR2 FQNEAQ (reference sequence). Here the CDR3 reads CASSLQGYEQYF. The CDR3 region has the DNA TGCGCCAGCAGCTTACAGGGCTACGAGCAGTACTTC. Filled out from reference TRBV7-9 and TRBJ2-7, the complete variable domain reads DTGVSQNPRHKITKRGQNVTFRCDPISEHNRLYWYRQTLGQGPEFLTYFQNEAQLEKSRLLSDRFSAERPKGSFSTLEIQRTEQGDSAMYLCASSLQGYEQYFGPGTRLTVT.

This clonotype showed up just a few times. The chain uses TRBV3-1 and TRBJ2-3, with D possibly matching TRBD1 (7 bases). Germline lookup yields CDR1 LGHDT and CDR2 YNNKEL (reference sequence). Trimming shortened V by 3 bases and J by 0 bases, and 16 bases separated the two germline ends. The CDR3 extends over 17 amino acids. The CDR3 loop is CASSHLYRGGSTDTQYF. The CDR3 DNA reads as TGTGCCAGCAGCCACCTATACAGGGGAGGTAGCACAGATACGCAGTATTTT.

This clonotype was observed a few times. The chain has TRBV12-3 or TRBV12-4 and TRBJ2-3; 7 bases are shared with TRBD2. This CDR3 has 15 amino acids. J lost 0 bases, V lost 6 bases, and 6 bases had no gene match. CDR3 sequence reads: CASSPLATSTDTQYF. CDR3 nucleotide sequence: TGTGCCAGCAGCCCACTAGCGACGAGCACAGATACGCAGTATTTT.

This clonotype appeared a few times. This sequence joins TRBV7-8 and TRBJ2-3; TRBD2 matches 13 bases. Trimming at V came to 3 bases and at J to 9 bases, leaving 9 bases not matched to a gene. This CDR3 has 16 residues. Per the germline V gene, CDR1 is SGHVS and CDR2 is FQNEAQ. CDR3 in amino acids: CASSFLGLAGIGTQYF. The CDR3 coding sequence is TGTGCCAGCAGCTTCCTGGGACTAGCGGGAATTGGAACGCAGTATTTT.